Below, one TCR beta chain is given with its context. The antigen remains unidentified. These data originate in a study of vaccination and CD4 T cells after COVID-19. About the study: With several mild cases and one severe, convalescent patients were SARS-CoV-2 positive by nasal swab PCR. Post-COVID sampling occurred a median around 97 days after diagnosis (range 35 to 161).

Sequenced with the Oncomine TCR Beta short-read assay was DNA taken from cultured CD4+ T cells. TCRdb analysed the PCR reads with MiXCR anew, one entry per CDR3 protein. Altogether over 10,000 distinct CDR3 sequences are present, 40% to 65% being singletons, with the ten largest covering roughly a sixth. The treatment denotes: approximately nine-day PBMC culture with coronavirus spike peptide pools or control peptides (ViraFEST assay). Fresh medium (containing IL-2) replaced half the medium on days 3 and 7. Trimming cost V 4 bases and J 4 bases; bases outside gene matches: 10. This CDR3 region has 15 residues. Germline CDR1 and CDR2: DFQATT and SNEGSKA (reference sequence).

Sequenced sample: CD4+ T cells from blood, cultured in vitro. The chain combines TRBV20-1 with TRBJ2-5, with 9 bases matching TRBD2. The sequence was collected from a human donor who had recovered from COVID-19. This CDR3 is CSAMRTSARSETQYF. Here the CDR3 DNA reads TGCAGTGCTATGAGGACTAGCGCGAGATCAGAGACCCAGTACTTC.